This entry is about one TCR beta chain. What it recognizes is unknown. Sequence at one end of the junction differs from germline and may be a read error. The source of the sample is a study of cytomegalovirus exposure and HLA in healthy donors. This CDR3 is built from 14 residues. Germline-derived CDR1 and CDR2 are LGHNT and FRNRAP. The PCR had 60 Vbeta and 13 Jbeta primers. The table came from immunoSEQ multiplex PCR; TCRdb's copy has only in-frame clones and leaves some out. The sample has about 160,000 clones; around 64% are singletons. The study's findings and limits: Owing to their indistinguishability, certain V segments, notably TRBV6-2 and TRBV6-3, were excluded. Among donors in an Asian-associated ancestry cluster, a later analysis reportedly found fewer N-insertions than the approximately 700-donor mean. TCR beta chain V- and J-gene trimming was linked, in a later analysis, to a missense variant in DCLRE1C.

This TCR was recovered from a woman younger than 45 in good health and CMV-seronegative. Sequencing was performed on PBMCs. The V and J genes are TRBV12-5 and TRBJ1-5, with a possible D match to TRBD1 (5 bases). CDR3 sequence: CVSGAGGSNQPQHF. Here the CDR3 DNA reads TGTGTTAGTGGCGCGGGGGGTAGCAATCAGCCCCAGCATTTT.